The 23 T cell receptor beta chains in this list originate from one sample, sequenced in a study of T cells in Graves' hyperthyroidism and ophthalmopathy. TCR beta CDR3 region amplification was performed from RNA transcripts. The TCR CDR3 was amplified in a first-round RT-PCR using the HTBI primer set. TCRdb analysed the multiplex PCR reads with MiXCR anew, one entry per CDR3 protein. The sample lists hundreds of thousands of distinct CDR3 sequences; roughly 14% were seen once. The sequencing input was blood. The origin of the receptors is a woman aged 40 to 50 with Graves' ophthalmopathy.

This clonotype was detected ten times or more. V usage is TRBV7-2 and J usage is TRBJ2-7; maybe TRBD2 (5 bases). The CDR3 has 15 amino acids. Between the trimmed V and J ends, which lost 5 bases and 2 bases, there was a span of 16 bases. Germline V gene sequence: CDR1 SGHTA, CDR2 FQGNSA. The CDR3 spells CASSPNIRGTYEQYF. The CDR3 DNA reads TGTGCCAGCAGCCCAAACATACGGGGTACCTACGAGCAGTACTTC.

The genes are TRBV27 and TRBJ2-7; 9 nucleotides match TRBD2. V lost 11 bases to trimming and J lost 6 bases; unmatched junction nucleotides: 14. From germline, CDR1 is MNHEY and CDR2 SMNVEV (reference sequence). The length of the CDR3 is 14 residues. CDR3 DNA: TGTGCCTCGATCAGACCGGGACTAGCAGGCGAGCAGTACTTC. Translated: CASIRPGLAGEQYF.

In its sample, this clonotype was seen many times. CDR3 nucleotides: TGTGCCAGCAGTCTACGCGGGAGGAGTAGCGGGGAGCTGTTTTTT. Translated: CASSLRGRSSGELFF. The genes are TRBV6-5 and TRBJ2-2; TRBD2 matches at 8 bases. Per germline, CDR1 MNHEY and CDR2 SVGAGI. This CDR3 spans 15 amino acids. The junction had 9 bases not matched to a gene; V was cut back by 5 bases and J by 7 bases.

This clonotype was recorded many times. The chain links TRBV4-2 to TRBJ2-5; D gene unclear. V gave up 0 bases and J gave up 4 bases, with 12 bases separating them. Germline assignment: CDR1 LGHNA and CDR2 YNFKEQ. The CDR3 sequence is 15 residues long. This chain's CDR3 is CASSQDIGRVETQYF. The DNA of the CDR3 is TGTGCCAGCAGCCAAGATATAGGACGGGTAGAGACCCAGTACTTC.

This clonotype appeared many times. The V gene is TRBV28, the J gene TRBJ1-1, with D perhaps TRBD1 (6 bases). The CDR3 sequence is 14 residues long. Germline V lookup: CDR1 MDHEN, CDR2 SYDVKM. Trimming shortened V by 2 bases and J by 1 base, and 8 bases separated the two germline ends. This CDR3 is CASSLQGQNTEAFF. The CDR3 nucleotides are TGTGCCAGCAGTTTACAGGGACAGAACACTGAAGCTTTCTTT.

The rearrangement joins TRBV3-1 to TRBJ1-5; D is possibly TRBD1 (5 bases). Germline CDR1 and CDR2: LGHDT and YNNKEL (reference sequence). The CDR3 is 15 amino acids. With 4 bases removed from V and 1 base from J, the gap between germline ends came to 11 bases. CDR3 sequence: CASSLGPQSNQPQHF. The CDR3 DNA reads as TGTGCCAGCAGCCTGGGACCCCAAAGCAATCAGCCCCAGCATTTT.

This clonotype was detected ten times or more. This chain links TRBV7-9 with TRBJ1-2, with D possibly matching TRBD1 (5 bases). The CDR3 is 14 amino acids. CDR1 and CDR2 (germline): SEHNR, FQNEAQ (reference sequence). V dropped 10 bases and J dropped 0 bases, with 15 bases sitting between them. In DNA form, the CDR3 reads TGTGCCAACTCCGCGACAGTCCCTAACTATGGCTACACCTTC. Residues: CANSATVPNYGYTF.

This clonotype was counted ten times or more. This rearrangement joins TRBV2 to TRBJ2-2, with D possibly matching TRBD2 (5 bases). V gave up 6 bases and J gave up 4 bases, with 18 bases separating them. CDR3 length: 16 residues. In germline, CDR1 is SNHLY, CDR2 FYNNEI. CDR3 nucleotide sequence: TGTGCCAGCAGCGGTGGGCGGGCCACGGGCACCGGGGAGCTGTTTTTT. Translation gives CASSGGRATGTGELFF.

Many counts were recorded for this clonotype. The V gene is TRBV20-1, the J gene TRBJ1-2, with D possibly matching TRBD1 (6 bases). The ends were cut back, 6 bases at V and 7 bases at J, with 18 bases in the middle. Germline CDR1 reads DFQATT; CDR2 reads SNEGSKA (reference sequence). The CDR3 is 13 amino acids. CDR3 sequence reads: CSAFLDSGIGYTF. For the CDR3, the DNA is TGCAGTGCCTTTCTGGACAGCGGAATTGGCTACACCTTC.

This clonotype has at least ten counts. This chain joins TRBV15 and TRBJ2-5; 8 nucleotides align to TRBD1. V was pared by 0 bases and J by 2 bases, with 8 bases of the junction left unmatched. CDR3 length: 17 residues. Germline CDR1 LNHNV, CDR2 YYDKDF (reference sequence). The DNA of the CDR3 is TGTGCCACCAGCAGAGATGACAGGGGTCGCTGGCAAGAGACCCAGTACTTC. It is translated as CATSRDDRGRWQETQYF.

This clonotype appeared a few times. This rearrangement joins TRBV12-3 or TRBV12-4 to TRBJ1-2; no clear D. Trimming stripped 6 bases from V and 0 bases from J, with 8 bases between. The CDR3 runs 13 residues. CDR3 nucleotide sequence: TGTGCCAGCAGCCGGCTTTCTAACTATGGCTACACCTTC. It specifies CASSRLSNYGYTF.

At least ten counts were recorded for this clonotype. Written as DNA, the CDR3 is TGTGCCTGGAGTGATACAGGGTACGAGCAGTACTTC. Translation: CAWSDTGYEQYF. The V gene is TRBV30, the J gene TRBJ2-7; D may be TRBD1 (6 bases). CDR1 and CDR2 from the germline V gene are GTSNPN and SVGIG (reference sequence). The length of the CDR3 is 12 residues. The ends were cut back, 1 base at V and 4 bases at J, with 8 bases in the middle.

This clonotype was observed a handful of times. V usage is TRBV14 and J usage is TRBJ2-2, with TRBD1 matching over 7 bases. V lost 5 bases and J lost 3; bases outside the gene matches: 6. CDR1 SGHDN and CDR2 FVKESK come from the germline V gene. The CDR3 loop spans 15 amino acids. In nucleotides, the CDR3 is TGTGCCAGCAGCTCGAGGGGGCGGGACACCGGGGAGCTGTTTTTT. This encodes CASSSRGRDTGELFF.

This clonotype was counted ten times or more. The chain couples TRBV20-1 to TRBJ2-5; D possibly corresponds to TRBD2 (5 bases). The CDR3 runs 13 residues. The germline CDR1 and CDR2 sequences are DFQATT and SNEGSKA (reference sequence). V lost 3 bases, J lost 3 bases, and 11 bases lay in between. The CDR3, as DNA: TGCAGTGCTAGCCTCCTAGCAGAAGAGACCCAGTACTTC. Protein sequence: CSASLLAEETQYF.

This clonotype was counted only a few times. The CDR3 sequence is CASSLRAGRGAEQYF. The CDR3 DNA sequence: TGTGCCAGCAGTTTGCGAGCAGGGAGGGGGGCCGAGCAGTACTTC. The rearrangement uses TRBV28 and TRBJ2-7; the D gene is possibly TRBD2 (7 bases). With 3 bases removed from V and 6 bases from J, the gap between germline ends came to 18 bases. CDR3 length: 15 residues. The germline V gene encodes CDR1 MDHEN and CDR2 SYDVKM.

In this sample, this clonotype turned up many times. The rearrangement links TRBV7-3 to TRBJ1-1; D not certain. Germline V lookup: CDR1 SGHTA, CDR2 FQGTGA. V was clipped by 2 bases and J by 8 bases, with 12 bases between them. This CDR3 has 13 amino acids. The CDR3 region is CASSLSEGNEAFF. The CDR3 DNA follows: TGTGCCAGCAGCTTATCCGAAGGGAACGAAGCTTTCTTT.

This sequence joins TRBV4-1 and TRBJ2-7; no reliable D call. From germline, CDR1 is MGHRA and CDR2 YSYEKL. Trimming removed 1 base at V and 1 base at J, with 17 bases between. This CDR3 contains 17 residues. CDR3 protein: CASSQVGTGSLSYEQYF. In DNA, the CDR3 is TGCGCCAGCAGCCAAGTAGGTACCGGGTCATTATCCTACGAGCAGTACTTC.

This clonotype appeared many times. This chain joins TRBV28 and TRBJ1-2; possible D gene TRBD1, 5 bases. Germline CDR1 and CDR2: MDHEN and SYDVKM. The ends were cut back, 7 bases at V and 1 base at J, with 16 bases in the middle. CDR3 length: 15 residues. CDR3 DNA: TGTGCCAGCACTCCTAGGGGTGCGGGTAACTATGGCTACACCTTC. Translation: CASTPRGAGNYGYTF.

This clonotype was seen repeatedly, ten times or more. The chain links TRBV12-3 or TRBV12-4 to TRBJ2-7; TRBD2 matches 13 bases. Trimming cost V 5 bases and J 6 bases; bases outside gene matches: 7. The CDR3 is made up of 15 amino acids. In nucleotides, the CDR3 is TGTGCCAGCAGTCCAGGACTAGCGGGAGTCGGCGAGCAGTACTTC. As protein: CASSPGLAGVGEQYF.

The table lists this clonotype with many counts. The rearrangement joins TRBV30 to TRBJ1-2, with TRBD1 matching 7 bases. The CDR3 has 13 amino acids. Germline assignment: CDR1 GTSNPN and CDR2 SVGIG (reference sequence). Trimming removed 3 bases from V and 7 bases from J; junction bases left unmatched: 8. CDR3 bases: TGTGCCTGGAGGACGTCAGGGGGTGGTGGCTACACCTTC. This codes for CAWRTSGGGGYTF.

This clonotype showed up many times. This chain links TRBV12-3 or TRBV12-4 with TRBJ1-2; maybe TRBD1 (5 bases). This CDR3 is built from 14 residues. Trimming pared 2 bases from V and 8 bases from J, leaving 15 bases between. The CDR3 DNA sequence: TGTGCCAGCAGTTTAACAAGTGGGGGGTGGGGCTACACCTTC. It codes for CASSLTSGGWGYTF.

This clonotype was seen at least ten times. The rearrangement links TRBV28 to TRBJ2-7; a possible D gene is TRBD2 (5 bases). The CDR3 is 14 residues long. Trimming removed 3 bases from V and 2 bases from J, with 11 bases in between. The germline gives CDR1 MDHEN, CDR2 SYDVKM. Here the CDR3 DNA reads TGTGCCAGCAGTTTGACACTGGAGGCCTACGAGCAGTACTTC. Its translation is CASSLTLEAYEQYF.

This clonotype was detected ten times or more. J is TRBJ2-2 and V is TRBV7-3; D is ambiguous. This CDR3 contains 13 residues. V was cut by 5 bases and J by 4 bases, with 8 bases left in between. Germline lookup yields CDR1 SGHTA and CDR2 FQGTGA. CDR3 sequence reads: CASSPELTGELFF. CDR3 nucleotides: TGTGCCAGCAGCCCCGAGCTCACCGGGGAGCTGTTTTTT.